This T cell receptor beta chain appears in the sequencing data of a study of blood T cells in healthy people across ages. Germline V lookup: CDR1 SGHTA, CDR2 FQGNSA. The CDR3 contains 13 residues. V was pared by 5 bases and J by 3 bases, with 11 bases between. Next came a second PCR, run for about 7 to 11 cycles, which used a sample-barcoded 5' primer along with a J-beta primer mix. From the 5' RACE reads, TCRdb called clonotypes with MiXCR, one entry per CDR3 protein. The table has about 290,000 distinct CDR3 sequences, 25% to 30% seen once. Sample: blood. The rearrangement joins TRBV7-2 to TRBJ2-7; possibly TRBD2 for D (5 bases). The clonotype comes from a woman aged 65 to 85 in good health. The CDR3 region has the DNA TGTGCCAGCAGCCGAGGGCAGGACTACGAGCAGTACTTC. It translates to CASSRGQDYEQYF.